The text below deals with one T cell receptor beta chain. Its matching antigen is unknown. Using immunoSEQ multiplex PCR, the repertoire was profiled, and TCRdb retains in-frame clones only, with some absent. Of 65,000 to 85,000 clones detected, over 85% appear once; the ten largest clones hold approximately 0.19%. This entry is derived from a study of OX40 agonist ivuxolimab in advanced cancers. Study conclusions and caveats: The CD4+ and CD8+ T cells in the blood had expanded clonally by week 6 at 0.1 to 3.0 mg/kg. Some patients without response likewise showed low normalized clonal expansion. The antigen specificity of the peripheral T cells (those that were expanded) was not determined.

The germline CDR1 and CDR2 sequences are MNHNY and SVGAGI (reference sequence). The CDR3 has 14 amino acids. Trimming pared 6 bases from V and 7 bases from J, leaving 18 bases between. This rearrangement joins TRBV6-6 to TRBJ1-2; a possible D gene is TRBD1 (6 bases). The sequence was collected from an adult with an advanced solid tumor such as melanoma, head and neck, liver or kidney cancer. Sample: CD4+ or CD8+ T cells sorted from blood, taken in a trial of the OX40 agonist ivuxolimab. Here the CDR3 reads CASRPTFAGVGYTF. The CDR3 DNA reads TGTGCCAGCAGACCTACCTTTGCAGGGGTTGGCTACACCTTC.